This T cell receptor (beta chain) was identified during a study of vaccination and CD4 T cells after COVID-19. Study details: The stimulus for the cells was overlapping spike peptides derived from SARS-CoV-2, HCoV-NL63, HCoV-OC43 and HCoV-229E. Study-wide results and limits: Median SARS-CoV-2-reactive clonotype numbers went up from roughly 21 to 40, but not significantly.

A remark on this clonotype: The antigen remains unidentified.

Indicated treatment: 10-day PBMC culture with coronavirus spike peptide pools or control peptides (ViraFEST assay). T cells were expanded with peptide pools, and expanded clonotypes were identified by TCR sequencing. The CDR3 sequence is 12 residues long. With 6 bases removed from V and 8 bases from J, the gap between germline ends came to 11 bases. Sequence data for DNA of cultured CD4+ T cells were generated by the Oncomine TCR Beta short-read assay. From CD4+ T cells that had been cultured, genomic DNA was extracted. MiXCR was run by TCRdb on the PCR reads, yielding one entry per CDR3 protein. The data hold roughly 15,000 distinct CDR3 sequences, with around 38% observed a single time.

The chain links TRBV12-3 or TRBV12-4 to TRBJ1-3; tentative D call: TRBD1 (5 bases). This sequence originates from a human donor who had recovered from COVID-19. Material: CD4+ T cells from blood, cultured in vitro. This chain's CDR3 is CASRPARDTIYF. The CDR3 nucleotides are TGTGCCAGCAGGCCCGCCAGGGACACCATATATTTT.